Here is one T cell receptor beta chain with its context. Its antigen is not known. This record comes from a study of shared clonotypes between healthy human individuals. Evenly divided among several immunoSEQ plates was the genomic DNA of each subset. Profiling relied on immunoSEQ multiplex PCR, and the TCRdb table lists in-frame clones only, not all of them. This table has about 2.1 million clones, 93% appearing once. General study findings and limits: Clonotypes shared by all four donors outscored non-shared clonotypes in generation probability. Naive subsets generally exceeded memory subsets in estimated richness.

The CDR3 contains 18 residues. The germline V gene encodes CDR1 MDHEN and CDR2 SYDVKM. V lost 4 bases and J 0 bases, leaving 21 bases between the germline ends. Naive CD8 populations comprised CD45RO-negative cells positively selected for CCR7, excluding terminally differentiated effector memory CD45RA+ cells. The TCR comes from a man aged 18 to 29 in good health. Some clones in this sample may be carry-over from other donors' samples. Sequencing input: naive CD8+ T cells from PBMCs. This sequence joins TRBV28 and TRBJ2-5; D uncertain. CDR3 sequence reads: CASSSRERLLYYQETQYF. As DNA, the CDR3 is TGTGCCAGCAGTTCCCGAGAACGTCTCCTCTACTACCAAGAGACCCAGTACTTC. The variable domain in full, completed from reference TRBV28 and TRBJ2-5, reads DVKVTQSSRYLVKRTGEKVFLECVQDMDHENMFWYRQDPGLGLRLIYFSYDVKMKEKGDIPEGYSVSREKKERFSLILESASTNQTSMYLCASSSRERLLYYQETQYFGPGTRLLVL.